This T cell receptor beta chain was sequenced during a study of T cells expressing NK-cell markers. CDR3 length: 14 residues. Looked up from germline, CDR1 is LGHDT and CDR2 is YNNKEL (reference sequence). After re-calling the 5' RACE reads, TCRdb lists one entry per CDR3 protein, DNA absent. The table counts roughly 180,000 distinct CDR3 sequences; approximately 17% lies in the top ten. The receptor was derived from a woman aged 18 to 75 in good health. V is TRBV3-1 and J is TRBJ2-5. The sample consisted of blood T cells: a sorted CD56 or NKG2C T cell subset, CD4+ or CD8+ T cells, or bulk PBMC T cells (not recorded which). CDR3 in amino acids: CASNQGVVQETQYF.